The rows below give T cell receptor beta chains drawn from one sample of a study of cytomegalovirus exposure and HLA in healthy donors. TCRdb's table, derived via immunoSEQ multiplex PCR, lists solely in-frame clones and lacks some. The sample holds some 60,000 clones, approximately 94% seen once. Sequencing was done on a sample of PBMCs. These receptor sequences come from a man between 18 and 29 years old in good health and CMV-seropositive. Each CDR3 is given with its conserved first and last residue. The D gene is left open where the match is weak. Size is stated for part of the rows, as once, few or many counts, or as a class when the clone is expanded.

TRBJ1-1 | TRBD1 | NA | TRBV5-1 | CASRPDRGAEAFF | TGCGCCAGCAGACCCGACAGGGGCGCGGAAGCTTTCTTT
TRBJ2-1 | TRBD1 | NA | TRBV9 | CASSATGYTEQFF | TGTGCCAGCAGCGCGACAGGGTACACTGAGCAGTTCTTC
TRBJ2-4 | NA | NA | TRBV5-5 | CASSRLTPAGNIQYF | TGTGCCAGCAGTCGTCTGACACCTGCCGGAAACATTCAGTACTTC
TRBJ2-6 | TRBD2 | NA | TRBV5-8 | CASIRGGPGVLTF | TGTGCCAGCATCCGGGGAGGGCCCGGCGTCCTGACTTTC
TRBJ2-7 | TRBD2 | NA | TRBV27 | CASKAGGPFPYEQYF | TGTGCCAGCAAGGCGGGGGGGCCCTTTCCCTACGAGCAGTACTTC
TRBJ2-5 | NA | NA | TRBV15 | CATSGTGSQETQYF | TGTGCCACCAGCGGCACGGGGAGTCAAGAGACCCAGTACTTC
TRBJ2-1 | TRBD2 | NA | TRBV28 | CASSSGGLAGRGGYNEQFF | TGTGCCAGCAGTTCCGGGGGACTAGCGGGACGTGGTGGCTACAATGAGCAGTTCTTC
TRBJ2-7 | NA | NA | TRBV27 | CASSTRDTSYEQYF | TGTGCCAGCAGTACTCGGGACACCTCATACGAGCAGTACTTC
TRBJ2-7 | NA | NA | TRBV7-9 | CASSSQYEQYF | TGTGCCAGCAGCTCCCAGTACGAGCAGTACTTC
TRBJ1-5 | NA | NA | TRBV27 | CASSPYLGYTGNQPQHF | TGTGCCAGCAGTCCGTACTTAGGTTACACAGGTAATCAGCCCCAGCATTTT
TRBJ2-1 | TRBD2 | NA | TRBV7-3 | CASSLLAGSNYNEQFF | TGTGCCAGCAGCTTGCTAGCGGGATCCAACTACAATGAGCAGTTCTTC
TRBJ2-2 | TRBD1 | NA | TRBV7-6 | CASSPRDRSNTGELFF | TGTGCCAGCAGCCCCCGGGACAGATCGAACACCGGGGAGCTGTTTTTT
TRBJ2-5 | TRBD2 | NA | TRBV28 | CASSLLAGGPKQTQYF | TGTGCCAGCAGTTTATTAGCGGGAGGGCCCAAGCAGACCCAGTACTTC
TRBJ2-2 | TRBD2 | once | TRBV6-1 | CASRWREGRPGELFF | TGTGCCAGTCGTTGGCGGGAGGGCCGCCCCGGGGAGCTGTTTTTT
TRBJ2-7 | TRBD1 | NA | TRBV14 | CASSHRQGRFYEQYF | TGTGCCAGCAGCCATAGACAGGGGAGATTCTACGAGCAGTACTTC
TRBJ1-1 | TRBD1 | NA | TRBV10-3 | CAISESTLGTGYTEAFF | TGTGCCATCAGTGAGTCTACTCTGGGGACAGGGTACACTGAAGCTTTCTTT
TRBJ2-1 | NA | NA | TRBV7-2 | CASSSDRGGYNEQFF | TGTGCCAGCAGCTCGGACCGGGGAGGCTACAATGAGCAGTTCTTC
TRBJ2-3 | NA | once | TRBV11-3 | CASSLDTKDTQYF | TGTGCCAGCAGCTTAGATACAAAGGATACGCAGTATTTT
TRBJ2-1 | TRBD2 | NA | TRBV7-6 | CASSPSTNPLAGVVDNEQFF | TGTGCCAGCAGCCCCTCAACCAACCCCCTAGCGGGAGTCGTTGACAATGAGCAGTTCTTC
TRBJ2-1 | TRBD1 | once | TRBV6-1 | CASTSTGSYNEQFF | TGTGCCAGCACTTCGACAGGGTCCTACAATGAGCAGTTCTTC
TRBJ1-3 | NA | once | TRBV6-1 | CASSELGLRGNTIYF | TGTGCCAGCAGTGAACTGGGACTGAGAGGAAACACCATATATTTT
TRBJ2-5 | TRBD1 | NA | TRBV5-6 | CASTGLTGGGETQYF | TGTGCCAGCACCGGGCTTACAGGGGGCGGAGAGACCCAGTACTTC
TRBJ2-1 | NA | NA | TRBV9 | CASSSGDWNNEQFF | TGTGCCAGCAGCTCCGGGGACTGGAACAATGAGCAGTTCTTC
TRBJ2-7 | NA | NA | TRBV6-6 | CASSWDSTSSYEQYF | TGTGCCAGCAGTTGGGACTCAACGAGCTCCTACGAGCAGTACTTC
TRBJ1-3 | NA | NA | TRBV5-5 | CASSFLLALGRAGNTIYF | TGTGCCAGCAGCTTTCTTTTAGCTTTGGGCAGGGCTGGAAACACCATATATTTT
TRBJ1-1 | NA | NA | TRBV11-1 | CASSLADGGWTEAFF | TGTGCCAGCAGCTTAGCCGACGGGGGGTGGACTGAAGCTTTCTTT
TRBJ1-1 | NA | NA | TRBV5-4 | CASSPRGGPNTEAFF | TGTGCCAGCAGTCCACGTGGGGGCCCGAACACTGAAGCTTTCTTT
TRBJ1-2 | NA | NA | TRBV7-8 | CASSLISGGAGGYTF | TGTGCCAGCAGCTTAATCAGTGGGGGCGCGGGTGGCTACACCTTC
TRBJ2-7 | NA | NA | TRBV2 | CASLSSVNYEQYF | TGTGCCAGCCTGTCAAGCGTAAACTACGAGCAGTACTTC
TRBJ1-5 | TRBD1 | NA | TRBV6-6 | CASSYGGDRPNQPQHF | TGTGCCAGCAGTTACGGGGGGGACAGGCCCAATCAGCCCCAGCATTTT
TRBJ2-3 | TRBD1 | NA | TRBV2 | CASRRQGLLTDTQYF | TGTGCCAGCAGACGACAGGGATTACTCACAGATACGCAGTATTTT
TRBJ2-5 | TRBD1 | once | TRBV19 | CASSIGPWTGEETQYF | TGTGCCAGTAGTATCGGACCGTGGACAGGGGAAGAGACCCAGTACTTC
TRBJ1-2 | TRBD1 | NA | TRBV5-4 | CASTTKIQGADGYTF | TGTGCCAGCACCACCAAGATACAGGGGGCCGATGGCTACACCTTC
TRBJ2-5 | NA | NA | TRBV4-1 | CASSQVGRETQYF | TGCGCCAGCAGCCAAGTGGGGAGGGAGACCCAGTACTTC
TRBJ1-2 | NA | NA | TRBV5-5 | CASSPNRNTYYGYTF | TGTGCCAGCAGCCCGAACAGGAATACCTACTATGGCTACACCTTC
TRBJ2-3 | TRBD2 | NA | TRBV27 | CASRRRREGALDTQYF | TGTGCCAGCAGGAGAAGGCGGGAGGGGGCTTTAGATACGCAGTATTTT
TRBJ1-2 | NA | NA | TRBV5-1 | CASSGGTLIYGYTF | TGCGCCAGCAGCGGTGGGACACTTATCTATGGCTACACCTTC
TRBJ2-2 | NA | NA | TRBV6-4 | CASSPGNTGELFF | TGTGCCAGCAGCCCAGGGAACACCGGGGAGCTGTTTTTT
TRBJ2-3 | NA | NA | TRBV27 | CASSVGLSFTDTQYF | TGTGCCAGCAGTGTAGGACTCTCCTTCACAGATACGCAGTATTTT